The 29 T cell receptor beta chains in this list originate from one sample, sequenced in a study of memory CD8 T cells in hepatitis C reinfection. Here immunoSEQ multiplex PCR was the method, and the copy in TCRdb shows in-frame clones only, minus some. Of 50,000 or so clones in the sample, about 90% were seen once. Time point indicated: pre-reinfection, 55 to 20 weeks before reinfection detection. The sorted cells went straight to TCR sequencing with no prior in vitro expansion. Material for sequencing was naive CD8+ T cells sorted from blood. The receptors come from a man aged 18 to 29 with hepatitis C virus infection.

V and J are TRBV10-3 and TRBJ1-1, with D tentatively TRBD1 (5 bases). The V gene lost 7 bases and the J gene lost 1 base, with 28 bases spanning the gap. Germline CDR1 is ENHRY and CDR2 is SYGVKD. CDR3 size: 19 residues. The CDR3 reads CAITLLGGPRLAENTEAFF. CDR3 in DNA: TGTGCCATCACATTGCTCGGGGGACCCCGACTTGCGGAGAACACTGAAGCTTTCTTT.

The chain joins TRBV7-2 to TRBJ2-7; D may be TRBD1 (5 bases). The CDR3 is 13 residues long. Germline V gene lookup returns CDR1 SGHTA and CDR2 FQGNSA. The V end lost 4 bases, the J end lost 3 bases, and 10 bases lay between the germline ends. The CDR3 spells CASSWGTFYEQYV. The CDR3 DNA sequence: TGTGCCAGCAGCTGGGGCACTTTCTACGAGCAGTACGTC.

The rearrangement joins TRBV6-4 to TRBJ2-7; tentatively, D is TRBD1 (6 bases). The CDR3 spans 14 residues. V was pared by 3 bases and J by 2 bases, with 11 bases between. CDR1 is MRHNA, CDR2 SNTAGT, per germline. CDR3 DNA sequence: TGTGCCAGCAGTGAAGGCAGGGGCCCCTACGAGCAGTACTTC. It translates to CASSEGRGPYEQYF.

The chain employs TRBV28 and TRBJ1-4; the D gene is possibly TRBD1 (6 bases). The CDR3 loop spans 16 amino acids. Germline V gene lookup returns CDR1 MDHEN and CDR2 SYDVKM. V dropped 6 bases and J dropped 2 bases, with 16 bases sitting between them. The CDR3 region has the DNA TGTGCCAGCAGCCTTAGACAGGCGGATACTAATGAAAAACTGTTTTTT. Its translation is CASSLRQADTNEKLFF. The full variable domain, with the rest looked up from reference TRBV28 and TRBJ1-4, is DVKVTQSSRYLVKRTGEKVFLECVQDMDHENMFWYRQDPGLGLRLIYFSYDVKMKEKGDIPEGYSVSREKKERFSLILESASTNQTSMYLCASSLRQADTNEKLFFGSGTQLSVL.

As regards this clone: A junction boundary mismatches the germline segment, possibly from a read error. The rearrangement links TRBV9 to TRBJ1-6; TRBD1 might be the D (5 bases). The CDR3 length is 15 residues. Germline assignment: CDR1 SGDLS and CDR2 YYNGEE. The CDR3, as DNA: TGTGCCAGCACCGTAGGGGACTTCGATAATTCACCCCTCCACTTT. Encoded protein: CASTVGDFDNSPLHF.

This chain's CDR3 is CASRGGDRWGEQYF. CDR3 in DNA: TGTGCCAGCAGGGGGGGGGACAGGTGGGGAGAGCAGTACTTC. This rearrangement joins TRBV28 to TRBJ2-7; tentatively, D is TRBD1 (8 bases). The germline V and J ends were trimmed by 6 bases and 7 bases, with 19 bases remaining between them. Germline lookup yields CDR1 MDHEN and CDR2 SYDVKM. The CDR3 loop spans 14 amino acids.

As DNA, the CDR3 is TGCGCCAGCAGCTTGACAGGGTATGACAATCAGCCCCAGCATTTT. Residues: CASSLTGYDNQPQHF. This chain connects TRBV5-1 to TRBJ1-5, with a weak D call TRBD1 (6 bases). The CDR3 is 15 amino acids. V dropped 1 base and J dropped 3 bases, with 11 bases sitting between them. In germline, CDR1 is SGHRS, CDR2 YFSETQ.

The chain combines TRBV21-1 with TRBJ2-2; the DNA was not used to check the table's D call, TRBD2. TRBV21-1 is flagged as a pseudogene. The CDR3 sequence is 11 residues long. CDR3 in amino acids: CARIEAGELFF. The CDR3 DNA reads as TGTGCCCGCATCGAGGCCGGGGAGCTGTTTTTT.

This clone was observed a handful of times. The gene calls are TRBV4-1 and TRBJ1-1, with 8 bases matching TRBD1. Trimming cost V 1 base and J 0 bases; bases outside gene matches: 7. The germline V gene has CDR1 MGHRA and CDR2 YSYEKL. The CDR3 contains 17 residues. CDR3 amino acids: CASSQASDRDLNTEAFF. In DNA, the CDR3 is TGCGCCAGCAGCCAAGCATCGGACAGGGACCTGAACACTGAAGCTTTCTTT.

The chain couples TRBV27 to TRBJ2-2; no reliable D call. This CDR3 has 14 residues. In germline, CDR1 is MNHEY, CDR2 SMNVEV (reference sequence). The ends were cut back, 10 bases at V and 2 bases at J, with 14 bases in the middle. CDR3 bases: TGTGCCACCGGCCAAGCGCTCAACACCGGGGAGCTGTTTTTT. Its protein is CATGQALNTGELFF.

This clone was observed a handful of times. Other nucleotide sequences from this sample produce the same CDR3. In DNA, the CDR3 is TGCGCCAGCAGCCAAGGGACTAGCGGCTACGAGCAGTACTTC. Residues: CASSQGTSGYEQYF. The chain carries TRBV4-1 and TRBJ2-7; 10 bases agree with TRBD2. CDR1 and CDR2 from the germline V gene are MGHRA and YSYEKL. The CDR3 is made up of 14 amino acids. V trimming: 1 base; J trimming: 3 bases; junction bases outside the gene matches: 0.

The chain has TRBV27 and TRBJ1-4, with 7 bases identical to TRBD1. Germline loops: CDR1 MNHEY, CDR2 SMNVEV (reference sequence). With 6 bases clipped from V and 7 bases from J, the junction kept 8 bases outside the gene matches. CDR3 size: 14 residues. Written as DNA, the CDR3 is TGTGCCAGCAGGACAGGGTTCTCGGCTGAAAAACTGTTTTTT. Its protein is CASRTGFSAEKLFF.

The chain links TRBV7-3 to TRBJ2-3, with TRBD1 as a possible D gene (5 bases). CDR1 SGHTA and CDR2 FQGTGA come from the germline V gene. The CDR3 loop spans 15 amino acids. Trimming removed 5 bases from V and 0 bases from J, with 12 bases in between. Here the CDR3 reads CASSHSGNSTDTQYF. The CDR3 DNA is TGTGCCAGCAGCCATTCAGGGAATAGCACAGATACGCAGTATTTT.

The rearrangement uses TRBV27 and TRBJ2-1; a possible D gene is TRBD2 (5 bases). V lost 6 bases to trimming and J lost 4 bases, with 10 bases between them. The CDR3 spans 13 residues. CDR1 is MNHEY, CDR2 SMNVEV, per germline (reference sequence). The CDR3 loop is CASSLGRYNEQFF. CDR3 DNA sequence: TGTGCCAGCAGCCTAGGGAGATACAATGAGCAGTTCTTC.

The genes are TRBV7-8 and TRBJ1-4, with D perhaps TRBD1 (5 bases). Germline CDR1 and CDR2: SGHVS and FQNEAQ. Trimming stripped 1 base from V and 1 base from J, with 7 bases between. The CDR3 totals 15 residues. The CDR3 region is CASSLGGETNEKLFF. For the CDR3, the DNA is TGTGCCAGCAGCTTAGGGGGGGAAACTAATGAAAAACTGTTTTTT.

V is TRBV4-1 and J is TRBJ2-7; 8 bases are shared with TRBD2. The CDR3 is 15 residues long. The germline V gene has CDR1 MGHRA and CDR2 YSYEKL. V gave up 3 bases and J gave up 2 bases; unmatched junction bases: 6. CDR3 sequence: CASSQEPTSAYEQYV. The DNA for the CDR3 is TGCGCCAGCAGCCAGGAACCGACTAGCGCCTACGAGCAGTACGTC.

The rearrangement links TRBV9 to TRBJ2-1; D is possibly TRBD2 (6 bases). The CDR3 totals 15 residues. V shed 4 bases and J shed 4 bases, with 15 bases lying between them. The germline V gene encodes CDR1 SGDLS and CDR2 YYNGEE. Here the CDR3 reads CASSISGAVYNEQFF. As DNA, the CDR3 is TGTGCCAGCAGCATTAGCGGAGCGGTTTACAATGAGCAGTTCTTC. The full variable domain, in which reference TRBV9 and TRBJ2-1 provide the parts outside the CDR3, is DSGVTQTPKHLITATGQRVTLRCSPRSGDLSVYWYQQSLDQGLQFLIQYYNGEERAKGNILERFSAQQFPDLHSELNLSSLELGDSALYFCASSISGAVYNEQFFGPGTRLTVL.

The chain recombines TRBV6-5 with TRBJ1-4; 8 bases agree with TRBD1. With 0 bases clipped from V and 6 bases from J, the junction kept 6 bases outside the gene matches. CDR3 length equals 16 residues. CDR1 and CDR2 (germline): MNHEY, SVGAGI. The CDR3 region is CASSYSLTGADEKLFF. The CDR3 region has the DNA TGTGCCAGCAGTTACTCCCTGACAGGGGCGGATGAAAAACTGTTTTTT.

This clone was found a few times. The chain joins TRBV4-2 to TRBJ1-5, with 7 bases aligning to TRBD1. This CDR3 contains 14 residues. The V gene end was trimmed by 0 bases and the J gene end by 7 bases; junction bases not matched to a gene: 3. The germline gives CDR1 LGHNA, CDR2 YNFKEQ. The CDR3 DNA reads as TGTGCCAGCAGCCAAGAGCGGACAGGCCAGCCCCAGCATTTT. Translation: CASSQERTGQPQHF.

This clone was observed a single time. The chain is built from TRBV28 and TRBJ2-1, with a tentative D call TRBD2 (6 bases). This CDR3 is built from 18 residues. CDR1 MDHEN and CDR2 SYDVKM come from the germline V gene. V shed 2 bases and J shed 4 bases, with 21 bases lying between them. CDR3 in amino acids: CASSLGGVGFSLYNEQFF. The CDR3 nucleotides are TGTGCCAGCAGTTTAGGAGGGGTGGGTTTTTCCTTGTACAATGAGCAGTTCTTC.

V is TRBV11-2 and J is TRBJ2-1; possibly TRBD1 for D (5 bases). The V gene's germline CDR1 is SGHAT and CDR2 FQNNGV. The CDR3 is 16 residues long. Trimming took 5 bases from V and 7 from J, leaving 21 bases between them. The CDR3 nucleotides are TGTGCCAGCAGCCCTCTGTGGGGCGATCAAGAAAATGAGCAGTTCTTC. It translates to CASSPLWGDQENEQFF.

The V gene is TRBV14, the J gene TRBJ1-2; D is perhaps TRBD1 (5 bases). This CDR3 is 16 amino acids long. The ends were cut back, 0 bases at V and 7 bases at J, with 18 bases in the middle. Germline CDR1 and CDR2: SGHDN and FVKESK. Written as DNA, the CDR3 is TGTGCCAGCAGCCAAGATAGTGAAGGAGGGGCTGGTGGCTACACCTTC. Its translation: CASSQDSEGGAGGYTF.

The V gene is TRBV30, the J gene TRBJ2-3; D possibly corresponds to TRBD2 (6 bases). Germline loops: CDR1 GTSNPN, CDR2 SVGIG (reference sequence). Trimming cost V 0 bases and J 1 base, with 14 bases left between them. This CDR3 has 16 residues. The CDR3, as DNA: TGTGCCTGGAGTGTACCCCTAGCGAGGGGCACAGATACGCAGTATTTT. Amino acids: CAWSVPLARGTDTQYF.

The chain is built from TRBV13 and TRBJ2-3, with 7 nucleotides matching TRBD2. V was clipped by 6 bases and J by 0 bases; unmatched bases: 3. The CDR3 contains 14 residues. The germline CDR1 and CDR2 sequences are PRHDT and FYEKMQ (reference sequence). The CDR3 spells CASRGAGSTDTQYF. The CDR3 DNA is TGTGCCAGCAGGGGAGCGGGGAGCACAGATACGCAGTATTTT. The entire variable domain, with the rest obtained from reference TRBV13 and TRBJ2-3, is as follows: AAGVIQSPRHLIKEKRETATLKCYPIPRHDTVYWYQQGPGQDPQFLISFYEKMQSDKGSIPDRFSAQQFSDYHSELNMSSLELGDSALYFCASRGAGSTDTQYFGPGTRLTVL.

The chain has TRBV7-9 and TRBJ2-3; no clear D gene. CDR3 length equals 17 residues. The ends were cut back, 1 base at V and 1 base at J, with 15 bases in the middle. In germline, CDR1 is SEHNR, CDR2 FQNEAQ (reference sequence). The CDR3 here is CASSLGRPNEGTDTQYF. The CDR3 bases are TGTGCCAGCAGCTTAGGCCGCCCGAATGAGGGCACAGATACGCAGTATTTT.

The rearrangement links TRBV5-6 to TRBJ2-5; D is perhaps TRBD2 (7 bases). Germline V gives CDR1 SGHDT, CDR2 YYEEEE. This CDR3 spans 14 amino acids. The V and J ends lost 3 bases and 4 bases respectively, with 13 bases between them. As DNA, the CDR3 is TGTGCCAGCAGCTGGGGGGGGACAATAGAGACCCAGTACTTC. Its protein product is CASSWGGTIETQYF.

The chain joins TRBV9 to TRBJ1-1; D remains unclear. CDR3 length: 14 amino acids. Germline V gene sequence: CDR1 SGDLS, CDR2 YYNGEE. Between the trimmed V and J ends, which lost 0 bases and 1 base, there was a span of 7 bases. The CDR3 DNA reads as TGTGCCAGCAGCGTAGCGGCGGAGAACACTGAAGCTTTCTTT. It encodes CASSVAAENTEAFF. Filled out from reference TRBV9 and TRBJ1-1, the complete variable domain reads DSGVTQTPKHLITATGQRVTLRCSPRSGDLSVYWYQQSLDQGLQFLIQYYNGEERAKGNILERFSAQQFPDLHSELNLSSLELGDSALYFCASSVAAENTEAFFGQGTRLTVV.

The chain uses TRBV11-2 and TRBJ2-3, with 11 bases matching TRBD2. V lost 7 bases to trimming and J lost 2 bases; unmatched junction nucleotides: 17. Germline-derived CDR1 and CDR2 are SGHAT and FQNNGV. The CDR3 spans 19 residues. The CDR3 region has the DNA TGTGCCAGCACCGGACCGACTAGCGGGGACTCCGAGACCACAGATACGCAGTATTTT. Translated, it gives CASTGPTSGDSETTDTQYF.

The chain is built from TRBV28 and TRBJ2-5, with 7 bases lining up with TRBD2. The CDR3 contains 15 residues. The V gene's germline CDR1 is MDHEN and CDR2 SYDVKM. After removal of 6 bases from V and 5 bases from J, the junction contained 12 bases not matched to a gene. CDR3 sequence (DNA): TGTGCCAGCAGATACTCCGGGGGGATAGATGAGACCCAGTACTTC. Protein product: CASRYSGGIDETQYF.